These 16 T cell receptor beta chains were all obtained from the same sample, sequenced in a study of neurological immune-mediated disorders. TCRdb fed the 5' RACE reads into MiXCR, producing one record per CDR3 protein. The table shows tens of thousands of distinct CDR3 sequences, with under 10% occurring only once. The sample comprised PBMCs. The receptors originated from a man aged 50 to 59 in good health.

This clonotype was picked up many times. The chain recombines TRBV6-2 or TRBV6-3 with TRBJ2-1; tentatively, D is TRBD2 (5 bases). Germline V gives CDR1 MNHEY, CDR2 SVGEGT. The V and J ends lost 3 bases and 10 bases respectively, with 10 bases between them. CDR3 length: 12 residues. The CDR3 loop is CASSYSGYEQFF. CDR3 DNA sequence: TGTGCCAGCAGTTATTCGGGGTACGAGCAGTTCTTC.

In its sample, this clonotype was seen a few times. The gene calls are TRBV7-9 and TRBJ2-1; 10 bases agree with TRBD2. Trimming removed 4 bases from V and 0 bases from J; junction bases left unmatched: 0. Germline CDR1 is SEHNR and CDR2 is FQNEAQ (reference sequence). The CDR3 has 15 amino acids. As DNA, the CDR3 is TGTGCCAGCAGCTCTAGCGGGGGCTCCTACAATGAGCAGTTCTTC. This translates into CASSSSGGSYNEQFF.

This clonotype has ten or more counts. The chain is built from TRBV5-5 and TRBJ1-2, with a weak D call TRBD1 (5 bases). Trimming pared 0 bases from V and 5 bases from J, leaving 11 bases between. Looked up from germline, CDR1 is SGHKS and CDR2 is YYEKEE (reference sequence). There are 14 residues in the CDR3. The CDR3 reads CASSLDWGGYGYTF. CDR3 DNA sequence: TGTGCCAGCAGCTTGGATTGGGGGGGGTATGGCTACACCTTC.

This clonotype was detected ten times or more. The chain carries TRBV7-2 and TRBJ1-5, with TRBD1 as a possible D gene (6 bases). The CDR3 is 14 residues long. Germline CDR1 reads SGHTA; CDR2 reads FQGNSA. Trimming left V 4 bases short and J 6 bases short, with 13 bases between. The CDR3 DNA sequence: TGTGCCAGCAGCTACAGGGAAGGCTTTCAGCCCCAGCATTTT. It is translated as CASSYREGFQPQHF. The whole variable domain, remainder taken from reference TRBV7-2 and TRBJ1-5, is GAGVSQSPSNKVTEKGKDVELRCDPISGHTALYWYRQSLGQGLEFLIYFQGNSAPDKSGLPSDRFSAERTGGSVSTLTIQRTQQEDSAVYLCASSYREGFQPQHFGDGTRLSIL.

There are many counts of this clonotype. The chain carries TRBV27 and TRBJ2-5; 8 bases agree with TRBD1. J gave up 1 base and V 6 bases, and 4 bases lay outside the gene matches. This CDR3 comprises 14 residues. The V gene's germline CDR1 is MNHEY and CDR2 SMNVEV (reference sequence). CDR3 bases: TGTGCCAGCAGCATTGGACAGGGCCAAGAGACCCAGTACTTC. Protein sequence: CASSIGQGQETQYF.

The sample holds many counts of this clonotype. The genes are TRBV29-1 and TRBJ2-5; 8 bases line up with TRBD2. The CDR3 runs to 13 residues. V dropped 7 bases and J dropped 4; count of bases not matched to a gene: 8. Germline V gives CDR1 SQVTM, CDR2 ANQGSEA. As DNA, the CDR3 is TGCAGCGCCATGAGCGGGAGAAGAGAGACCCAGTACTTC. Amino acid sequence: CSAMSGRRETQYF.

This clonotype was seen ten or more times. CDR3 nucleotide sequence: TGCGCCAGCAGCTTGGGGGCGTCAGGGTCAACCTACGAGCAGTACTTC. It encodes CASSLGASGSTYEQYF. This sequence joins TRBV5-1 and TRBJ2-7; a weak D match, TRBD1 (5 bases). Trimming shortened V by 0 bases and J by 2 bases, and 15 bases separated the two germline ends. CDR3 length: 16 amino acids. The germline V gene encodes CDR1 SGHRS and CDR2 YFSETQ.

CDR3 DNA sequence: TGCAGTGCTAGAGATCTGAGGGCCTCTGGGGCCAACGTCCTGACTTTC. Encoded protein: CSARDLRASGANVLTF. The V and J genes are TRBV20-1 and TRBJ2-6; D possibly corresponds to TRBD2 (5 bases). The ends were cut back, 0 bases at V and 0 bases at J, with 9 bases in the middle. This CDR3 is built from 16 residues. Germline V lookup: CDR1 DFQATT, CDR2 SNEGSKA (reference sequence).

This clonotype showed up many times. The gene calls are TRBV9 and TRBJ2-5, with a tentative D call TRBD2 (5 bases). The ends were cut back, 0 bases at V and 2 bases at J, with 14 bases in the middle. The length of the CDR3 is 16 residues. Germline CDR1 is SGDLS and CDR2 is YYNGEE. The CDR3 is CASSVATLAPQETQYF. The CDR3 region has the DNA TGTGCCAGCAGCGTAGCTACCCTAGCCCCACAAGAGACCCAGTACTTC.

This clonotype was observed many times. The chain recombines TRBV7-9 with TRBJ1-1; 9 nucleotides align to TRBD1. CDR1 is SEHNR, CDR2 FQNEAQ, per germline (reference sequence). J lost 3 bases, V lost 0 bases, and 14 bases had no gene match. This CDR3 is built from 19 residues. CDR3 sequence (DNA): TGTGCCAGCAGCTTAGCCAGGACAGGGGCCTTATTCTCGGACACTGAAGCTTTCTTT. This codes for CASSLARTGALFSDTEAFF.

This chain uses TRBV6-6 with TRBJ2-7; D unclear. Deletions cut 2 bases from V and 3 bases from J, with 11 bases between. The CDR3 consists of 14 residues. The germline V gene encodes CDR1 MNHNY and CDR2 SVGAGI (reference sequence). The DNA of the CDR3 is TGTGCCAGCAGTTACGAACCGGGTTACTACGAGCAGTACTTC. Translated: CASSYEPGYYEQYF.

Ten or more counts support this clonotype. The chain is built from TRBV12-3 or TRBV12-4 and TRBJ2-3; TRBD1 matches at 9 bases. The J segment lost 2 bases and the V segment lost 3 bases, leaving 6 bases of the junction unmatched. The CDR3 runs to 16 residues. The CDR3 bases are TGTGCCAGCAGTTTCGGGAGGACAGGGGTCACAGATACGCAGTATTTT. Amino acid sequence: CASSFGRTGVTDTQYF.

This clonotype appeared many times. The CDR3 DNA follows: TGTGCCAGCAGCTTCTACGGCGGGGCGACCACAGATACGCAGTATTTT. It codes for CASSFYGGATTDTQYF. V gene TRBV7-3 combines with J gene TRBJ2-3, with D maybe TRBD2 (6 bases). V dropped 3 bases and J dropped 2 bases, with 15 bases sitting between them. Germline V gene sequence: CDR1 SGHTA, CDR2 FQGTGA. This CDR3 has 16 residues.

This clonotype was counted at least ten times. The rearrangement joins TRBV5-1 to TRBJ2-7; either TRBD1 or TRBD2 may supply D (6 bases each). From germline, CDR1 is SGHRS and CDR2 YFSETQ. The CDR3 contains 13 residues. V was pared by 0 bases and J by 3 bases, with 7 bases between. The CDR3 spells CASSLEGGYEQYF. CDR3 coding DNA: TGCGCCAGCAGCTTGGAGGGGGGCTACGAGCAGTACTTC.

This clonotype was observed many times. The rearrangement uses TRBV7-9 and TRBJ2-2; 11 bases align to TRBD2. Germline V gene lookup returns CDR1 SEHNR and CDR2 FQNEAQ (reference sequence). CDR3 size: 16 residues. The trim removed 3 bases at V and 1 base at J, leaving 1 base unmatched. CDR3 nucleotide sequence: TGTGCCAGCAGCTTCGGGACTAGCGGGAACACCGGGGAGCTGTTTTTT. Translation: CASSFGTSGNTGELFF. The entire variable domain, with the rest obtained from reference TRBV7-9 and TRBJ2-2, is as follows: DTGVSQNPRHKITKRGQNVTFRCDPISEHNRLYWYRQTLGQGPEFLTYFQNEAQLEKSRLLSDRFSAERPKGSFSTLEIQRTEQGDSAMYLCASSFGTSGNTGELFFGEGSRLTVL.

As concerns this clonotype: A read error may be the cause here, since a much bigger clone is one base away. The chain is built from TRBV29-1 and TRBJ1-1; 7 bases align to TRBD1. Germline V CDR1 and CDR2: SQVTM, ANQGSEA. This CDR3 is built from 14 residues. J was trimmed by 6 bases and V by 6 bases; bases with no gene match: 13. In DNA form, the CDR3 reads TGCAGCGTAGCGAAAAGGGGGCGATGGTCTGAAGCTTTCTTT. This gives the protein CSVAKRGRWSEAFF. Combining the CDR3 with reference TRBV29-1 and TRBJ1-1 gives the whole variable domain SAVISQKPSRDICQRGTSLTIQCQVDSQVTMMFWYRQQPGQSLTLIATANQGSEATYESGFVIDKFPISRPNLTFSTLTVSNMSPEDSSIYLCSVAKRGRWSEAFFGQGTRLTVV.